This T cell receptor (beta chain) was captured in a study of cytomegalovirus exposure and HLA in healthy donors. About the study: Findings of an earlier analysis included some 120 million unique TCR beta sequences from roughly 200 million T cells.

Study-level results: It was assumed in the presence/absence analyses that sequencing depth was roughly uniform across donors. Within an earlier analysis, most TCR beta V segments proved productive either about 90% or about 30% of the time.

The CDR3 has 15 residues. V lost 4 bases to trimming and J lost 1 base; unmatched junction nucleotides: 5. The germline CDR1 and CDR2 sequences are LNHDA and SQIVND (reference sequence). The donors, nominally healthy at sampling, likely had unrecorded immune exposures. PCR amplification relied on 60 Vbeta primers (plus 13 Jbeta primers). The data were produced by immunoSEQ multiplex PCR, yet TCRdb's version contains in-frame clones alone and is incomplete. The profile covers 100,000 to 150,000 clones, with roughly 80% appearing a single time and roughly 11% taken by the ten largest. Regarding this clone: What it binds is unknown.

The specimen sequenced was PBMCs. This sequence joins TRBV19 and TRBJ2-7; TRBD1 matches at 9 bases. The TCR originated in a man under 40 in good health and CMV-seropositive. The CDR3 region has the DNA TGTGCCAGTAGTAAGGGACAGGGAGGGTCCTACGAGCAGTACTTC. The encoded protein is CASSKGQGGSYEQYF.